This T cell receptor (beta chain) originates from a study of T cell repertoires in cytomegalovirus infection. On the study more broadly: CMV epitopes used comprised recently identified HLA-C-restricted ones and well-studied HLA-B-restricted ones. Matching HLA type and CMV infection were both indicated by public TCR beta signatures. General study points: Summed frequency of shared TCR beta families picked out CMV carriers who also had the relevant HLA. What dominated the ex vivo response were HLA-C-restricted CMV-specific TCR beta clonotypes.

With 1 base removed from V and 6 bases from J, the gap between germline ends came to 9 bases. Germline CDR1 is SGHNT and CDR2 is YENEEA. The CDR3 totals 14 residues. MiXCR, run by TCRdb on the reads, gives a single entry per CDR3 protein. The table shows about 770,000 distinct CDR3 sequences, with 29% occurring only once. Remarks on this clonotype: Its cognate antigen is unknown.

The rearrangement links TRBV11-3 to TRBJ2-2; possible D gene TRBD2, 5 bases. The material sequenced was cultured CD8+ T cells from PBMCs, taken from culture after CMV antigen stimulation. This clonotype was obtained from a human donor in good health (CMV status not recorded). Some clones in this sample may be carry-over from other donors' samples. The CDR3 spells CASSLGRWAGELFF. CDR3 nucleotide sequence: TGTGCCAGCAGCTTAGGGAGGTGGGCCGGGGAGCTGTTTTTT.